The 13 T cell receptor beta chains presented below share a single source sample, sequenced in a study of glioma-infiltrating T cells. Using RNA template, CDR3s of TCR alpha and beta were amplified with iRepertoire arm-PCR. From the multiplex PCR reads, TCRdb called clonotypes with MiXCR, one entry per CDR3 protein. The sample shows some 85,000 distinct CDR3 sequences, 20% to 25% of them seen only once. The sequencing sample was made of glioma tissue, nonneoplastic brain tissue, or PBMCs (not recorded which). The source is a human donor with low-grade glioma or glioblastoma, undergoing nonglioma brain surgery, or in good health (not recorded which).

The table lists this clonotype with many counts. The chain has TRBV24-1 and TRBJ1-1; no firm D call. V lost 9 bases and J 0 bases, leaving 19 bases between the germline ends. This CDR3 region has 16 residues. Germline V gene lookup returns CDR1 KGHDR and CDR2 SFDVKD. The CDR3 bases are TGTGCCACCCGGGAGCAGGTGGGGAACATGAACACTGAAGCTTTCTTT. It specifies CATREQVGNMNTEAFF.

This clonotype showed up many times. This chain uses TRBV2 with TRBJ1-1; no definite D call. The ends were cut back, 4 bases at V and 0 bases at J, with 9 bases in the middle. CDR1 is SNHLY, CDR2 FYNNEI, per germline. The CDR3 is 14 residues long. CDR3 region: CASSVVRMNTEAFF. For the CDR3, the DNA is TGTGCCAGCAGTGTGGTCAGGATGAACACTGAAGCTTTCTTT.

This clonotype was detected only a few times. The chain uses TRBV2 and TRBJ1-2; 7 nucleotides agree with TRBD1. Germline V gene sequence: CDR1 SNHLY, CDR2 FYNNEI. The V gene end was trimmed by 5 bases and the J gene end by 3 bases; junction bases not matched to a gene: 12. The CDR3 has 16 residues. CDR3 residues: CASSLRDRDSHYGYTF. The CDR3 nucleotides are TGTGCCAGCAGTCTAAGGGACCGGGACAGCCACTATGGCTACACCTTC.

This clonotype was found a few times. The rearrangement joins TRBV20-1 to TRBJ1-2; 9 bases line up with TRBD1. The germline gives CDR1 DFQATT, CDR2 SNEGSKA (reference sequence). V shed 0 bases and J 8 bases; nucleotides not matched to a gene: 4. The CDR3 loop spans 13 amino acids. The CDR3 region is CSAREGQGLGYTF. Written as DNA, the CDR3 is TGCAGTGCTAGAGAGGGACAGGGTCTGGGCTACACCTTC.

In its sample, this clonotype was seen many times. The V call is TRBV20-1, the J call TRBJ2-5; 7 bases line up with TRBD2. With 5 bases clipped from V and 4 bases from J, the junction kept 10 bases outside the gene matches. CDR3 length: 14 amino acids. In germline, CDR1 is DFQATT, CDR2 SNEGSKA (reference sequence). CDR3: CSALLTSDGETQYF. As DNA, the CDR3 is TGCAGTGCTCTCCTTACTAGCGATGGAGAGACCCAGTACTTC.

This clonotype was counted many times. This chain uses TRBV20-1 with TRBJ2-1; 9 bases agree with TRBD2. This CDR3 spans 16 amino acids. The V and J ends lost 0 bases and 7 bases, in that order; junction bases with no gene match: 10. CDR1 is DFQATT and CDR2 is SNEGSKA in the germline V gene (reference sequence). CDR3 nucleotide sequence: TGCAGTGCTAGAGATGGGGCGGGAGGGCCCTGGAATGAGCAGTTCTTC. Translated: CSARDGAGGPWNEQFF.

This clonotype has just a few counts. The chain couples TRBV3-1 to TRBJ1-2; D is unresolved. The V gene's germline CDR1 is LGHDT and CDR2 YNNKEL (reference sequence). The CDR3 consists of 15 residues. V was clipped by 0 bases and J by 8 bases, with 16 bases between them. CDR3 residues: CASSQEGSSLYGYTF. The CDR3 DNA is TGTGCCAGCAGCCAAGAAGGCAGCTCTCTCTACGGCTACACCTTC.

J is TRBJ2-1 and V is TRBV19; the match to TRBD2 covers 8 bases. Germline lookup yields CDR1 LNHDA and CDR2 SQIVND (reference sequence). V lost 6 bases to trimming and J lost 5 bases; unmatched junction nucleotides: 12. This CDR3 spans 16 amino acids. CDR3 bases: TGTGCCAGTAGGGTTGGTGGGCGGGGGGCGGACAATGAGCAGTTCTTC. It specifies CASRVGGRGADNEQFF.

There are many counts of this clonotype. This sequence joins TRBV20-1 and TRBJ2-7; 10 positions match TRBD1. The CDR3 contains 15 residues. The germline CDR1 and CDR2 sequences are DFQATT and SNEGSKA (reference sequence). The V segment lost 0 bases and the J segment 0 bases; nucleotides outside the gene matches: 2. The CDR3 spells CSARDWTGGSYEQYF. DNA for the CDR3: TGCAGTGCTAGAGATTGGACAGGGGGCTCCTACGAGCAGTACTTC.

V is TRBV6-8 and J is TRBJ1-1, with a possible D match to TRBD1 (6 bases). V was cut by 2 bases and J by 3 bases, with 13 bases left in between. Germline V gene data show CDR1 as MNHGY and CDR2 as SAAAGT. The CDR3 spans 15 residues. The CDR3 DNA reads TGTGCCAGCAGTTACACATCAGGGGTCGACACTGAAGCTTTCTTT. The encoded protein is CASSYTSGVDTEAFF.

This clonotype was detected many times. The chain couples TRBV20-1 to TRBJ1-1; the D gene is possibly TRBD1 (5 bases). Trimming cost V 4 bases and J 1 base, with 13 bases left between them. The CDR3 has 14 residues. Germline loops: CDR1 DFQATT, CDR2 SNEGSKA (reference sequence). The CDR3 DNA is TGCAGTGCTACCCTCGAGGGGCCGAACACTGAAGCTTTCTTT. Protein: CSATLEGPNTEAFF.

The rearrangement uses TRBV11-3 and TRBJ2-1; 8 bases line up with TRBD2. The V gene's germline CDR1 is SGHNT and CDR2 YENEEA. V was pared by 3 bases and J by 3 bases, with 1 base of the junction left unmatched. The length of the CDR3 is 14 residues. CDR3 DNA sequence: TGTGCCAGCAGCTTCGGGACTAGCTACAATGAGCAGTTCTTC. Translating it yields CASSFGTSYNEQFF.

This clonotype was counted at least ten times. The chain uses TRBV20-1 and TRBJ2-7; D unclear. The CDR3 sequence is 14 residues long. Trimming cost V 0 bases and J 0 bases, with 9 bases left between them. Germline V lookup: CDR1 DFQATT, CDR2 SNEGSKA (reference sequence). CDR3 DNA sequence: TGCAGTGCTAGAGATGGTAGTAGCTCCTACGAGCAGTACTTC. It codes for CSARDGSSSYEQYF.